Ten or more counts support the clone carrying this TCR beta chain. Its antigen is unidentified. This sample was taken from a study of metastatic and nonmetastatic thyroid tumors. Study summary: Thyroid patients, malignant and benign, had repertoires compared across blood and tumor or nodule tissue. Overall study findings and caveats: Reports indicated that malignant thyroid tumors showed significantly higher TCR beta diversity than benign nodules did, in blood and tumor.

In the original workflow: CDR3 was compared across clinicopathological groups, and the resulting differences were used to build a distant-metastasis classifier for papillary thyroid cancer. TCRdb used MiXCR to call clones anew from the PCR reads. TCRdb, not the original authors, processed these V and J calls. The sample lists tens of thousands of clones; approximately 20% were seen once. No patient received treatment before thyroid surgery. Sequencing input: blood. The sequence derives from a female donor with papillary thyroid cancer or a benign thyroid nodule (not recorded which). Some clones in this sample may be carry-over from other donors' samples.

In nucleotides, the CDR3 is TGTGCCAGCAGGCCCTACCCTCTCTACAATGAGCAGTTCTTC. This encodes CASRPYPLYNEQFF. V usage is TRBV6-2 or TRBV6-3 and J usage is TRBJ2-1; D remains unclear. The CDR3 is 14 amino acids. Trimming took 6 bases from V and 3 from J, leaving 12 bases between them. Germline values: CDR1 MNHEY, CDR2 SVGEGT.